These 19 T cell receptor beta chains were all obtained from the same sample, sequenced in a study of T-cell memory formation after mild COVID-19. From the 5' RACE reads, TCRdb called clonotypes with MiXCR, one entry per CDR3 protein. The table lists about 240,000 distinct CDR3 sequences, roughly 9.4% of them singletons, with around 23% in the top ten. Sequenced: PBMCs or a T cell subset sorted from them (not recorded which). The receptors shown here come from a man younger than 35 who had mild COVID-19 (a few samples of this study predate the infection). Cell type and time point are not known.

The chain carries TRBV7-2 and TRBJ2-3, with a weak D call TRBD2 (5 bases). The CDR3 runs 13 residues. CDR1 is SGHTA and CDR2 is FQGNSA in the germline V gene. V gave up 7 bases and J gave up 4 bases, with 12 bases separating them. In nucleotides, the CDR3 is TGTGCCAGCATCCAGCGGCCGGCAGATACGCAGTATTTT. The encoded protein is CASIQRPADTQYF.

This clonotype was recorded once. The chain links TRBV6-2 or TRBV6-3 to TRBJ1-2; D remains unclear. The CDR3 runs to 12 residues. Germline loops: CDR1 MNHEY, CDR2 SVGEGT. Trimming removed 2 bases at V and 7 bases at J, with 8 bases between. The CDR3 coding sequence is TGTGCCAGCAGTTACGACGGGTCTGGCTACACCTTC. Translation gives CASSYDGSGYTF.

The table lists this clonotype with a few counts. The chain links TRBV5-6 to TRBJ2-7; TRBD2 aligns across 10 bases. CDR1 SGHDT and CDR2 YYEEEE come from the germline V gene. Trimming removed 4 bases from V and 3 bases from J; junction bases left unmatched: 4. This CDR3 is 14 amino acids long. CDR3 sequence: CASSPGLAVYEQYF. CDR3 in DNA: TGTGCCAGCAGCCCCGGACTAGCGGTCTACGAGCAGTACTTC.

This clonotype was observed a handful of times. This chain joins TRBV4-3 and TRBJ2-5; D gene ambiguous. This CDR3 region has 13 residues. From germline, CDR1 is LGHNA and CDR2 YSLEER. V shed 4 bases and J shed 4 bases, with 10 bases lying between them. CDR3 bases: TGCGCCAGCAGCCGCGGTTTTGGAGAGACCCAGTACTTC. Its protein product is CASSRGFGETQYF.

The chain couples TRBV3-1 to TRBJ2-1; D possibly corresponds to TRBD1 (6 bases). Germline V lookup: CDR1 LGHDT, CDR2 YNNKEL (reference sequence). The germline V and J ends were trimmed by 4 bases and 8 bases, with 18 bases remaining between them. The CDR3 is 15 amino acids. The CDR3 DNA is TGTGCCAGCAGCCGAGGGGCAGTTGGGGGCGATGAGCAGTTCTTC. This translates into CASSRGAVGGDEQFF.

As regards this clonotype: A much larger clone lies a single base off, so this may be a read error. The chain couples TRBV7-2 to TRBJ2-3; 9 positions match TRBD2. Trimming cost V 0 bases and J 1 base; bases outside gene matches: 11. Germline CDR1 is SGHTA and CDR2 is FQGNSA. This CDR3 has 19 residues. The CDR3 sequence: CASSLARVGGGARTDTQYF. The CDR3 bases are TGTGCCAGCAGCTTAGCGAGAGTCGGCGGGGGGGCTCGCACAGATACGCAGTATTTT.

V and J are TRBV20-1 and TRBJ2-7, with D hard to call. CDR1 DFQATT and CDR2 SNEGSKA come from the germline V gene (reference sequence). Trimming took 3 bases from V and 0 from J, leaving 9 bases between them. The CDR3 is 13 amino acids. Here the CDR3 reads CSARDPTSYEQYF. The CDR3 DNA is TGCAGTGCTAGGGACCCCACCTCCTACGAGCAGTACTTC.

This chain uses TRBV28 with TRBJ2-5; D ambiguous. The V and J ends lost 3 bases and 2 bases respectively, with 13 bases between them. The germline V gene has CDR1 MDHEN and CDR2 SYDVKM. The CDR3 has 15 residues. CDR3 nucleotides: TGTGCCAGCAGTTTGGGCGGCCGCCTACAAGAGACCCAGTACTTC. Its protein product is CASSLGGRLQETQYF. The full variable domain, rest sourced from reference TRBV28 and TRBJ2-5, is DVKVTQSSRYLVKRTGEKVFLECVQDMDHENMFWYRQDPGLGLRLIYFSYDVKMKEKGDIPEGYSVSREKKERFSLILESASTNQTSMYLCASSLGGRLQETQYFGPGTRLLVL.

The rearrangement links TRBV7-8 to TRBJ1-5; D remains ambiguous. This CDR3 has 16 amino acids. Germline loops: CDR1 SGHVS, CDR2 FQNEAQ. With 5 bases removed from V and 2 bases from J, the gap between germline ends came to 16 bases. CDR3 loop: CASSPARQIRNQPQHF. The CDR3 region has the DNA TGTGCCAGCAGCCCTGCCCGGCAGATACGCAATCAGCCCCAGCATTTT.

This chain connects TRBV6-5 to TRBJ2-7; 7 positions match TRBD1. Germline loops: CDR1 MNHEY, CDR2 SVGAGI. Trimming cost V 7 bases and J 0 bases; bases outside gene matches: 6. The CDR3 covers 14 residues. The CDR3 loop is CASTLDRVSYEQYF. The CDR3, as DNA: TGTGCCAGCACCCTCGACAGGGTCTCCTACGAGCAGTACTTC.

This clonotype was picked up a small number of times. The chain carries TRBV28 and TRBJ1-4; TRBD1 agrees at 8 bases. There are 16 residues in the CDR3. The junction had 16 bases not matched to a gene; V was cut back by 9 bases and J by 7 bases. In germline, CDR1 is MDHEN, CDR2 SYDVKM. The CDR3 DNA reads as TGTGCCAGTAACCCCAAAAGCTGGACAGGGCGTGAAAAACTGTTTTTT. Encoded protein: CASNPKSWTGREKLFF.

This clonotype came up a few times. The J gene is TRBJ2-7, the V gene TRBV20-1, with D perhaps matching TRBD2 (5 bases). Deletions cut 2 bases from V and 0 bases from J, with 8 bases between. CDR1 is DFQATT, CDR2 SNEGSKA, per germline (reference sequence). This CDR3 has 13 amino acids. The CDR3 coding sequence is TGCAGTGCTAGATACGGGGACTCCTACGAGCAGTACTTC. This codes for CSARYGDSYEQYF.

This clonotype was seen more than once but under ten times. J is TRBJ2-2 and V is TRBV3-1; the match to TRBD2 covers 7 bases. Trimming took 4 bases from V and 5 from J; bases not matched to a gene: 13. Germline CDR1 and CDR2: LGHDT and YNNKEL (reference sequence). The CDR3 is made up of 17 amino acids. Here the CDR3 reads CASSPPGAGPGTGELFF. In nucleotides, the CDR3 is TGTGCCAGCAGCCCACCAGGAGCGGGGCCGGGGACCGGGGAGCTGTTTTTT.

The table lists this clonotype with many counts. CDR3 sequence: CSAPPTGRWNTEAFF. Written as DNA, the CDR3 is TGCAGTGCTCCACCCACCGGACGGTGGAACACTGAAGCTTTCTTT. The chain has TRBV20-1 and TRBJ1-1, with D hard to call. Germline V CDR1 and CDR2: DFQATT, SNEGSKA (reference sequence). V was clipped by 5 bases and J by 1 base, with 17 bases between them. This CDR3 has 15 amino acids.

The chain couples TRBV7-8 to TRBJ2-5, with 12 bases matching TRBD2. Germline V gene sequence: CDR1 SGHVS, CDR2 FQNEAQ. The J segment lost 1 base and the V segment lost 5 bases, leaving 14 bases of the junction unmatched. CDR3 length: 19 amino acids. In DNA form, the CDR3 reads TGTGCCAGCAGCCCAAGATCCGCTAGCGGGGGGGCTCTCCAAGAGACCCAGTACTTC. It codes for CASSPRSASGGALQETQYF.

The chain combines TRBV28 with TRBJ2-7; TRBD1 matches at 9 bases. Germline assignment: CDR1 MDHEN and CDR2 SYDVKM. The CDR3 has 12 amino acids. V shed 11 bases, J shed 9 bases, and the junction held 11 bases outside the gene matches. CDR3 bases: TGTGCCTCGTGCTCGGGACAGGGAACGCAGTACGTC. Translating it yields CASCSGQGTQYV.

The chain joins TRBV6-2 or TRBV6-3 to TRBJ2-7; 8 nucleotides match TRBD2. Germline CDR1 reads MNHEY; CDR2 reads SVGEGT. This CDR3 contains 13 residues. V dropped 8 bases and J dropped 1; count of bases not matched to a gene: 4. CDR3 amino acids: CASRREGSYEQYV. DNA of the CDR3: TGTGCCAGCCGCCGGGAGGGTTCCTACGAGCAGTACGTC.

This clonotype appeared many times. The V and J genes are TRBV5-1 and TRBJ1-6; no reliable D call. This CDR3 is 17 amino acids long. Germline V lookup: CDR1 SGHRS, CDR2 YFSETQ. V was clipped by 4 bases and J by 3 bases, with 17 bases between them. CDR3: CASSTNPGSHYNSPLHF. CDR3 nucleotides: TGCGCCAGCAGCACCAACCCAGGAAGCCACTATAATTCACCCCTCCACTTT.

This chain links TRBV12-3 or TRBV12-4 with TRBJ2-7, with 7 bases matching TRBD1. The trim removed 4 bases at V and 4 bases at J, leaving 19 bases unmatched. The CDR3 loop spans 18 amino acids. CDR3 residues: CASSSTTGQALRTYEQYF. The CDR3 nucleotides are TGTGCCAGCAGTTCCACCACTGGACAGGCGCTTCGGACGTACGAGCAGTACTTC.